These 2 T cell receptor beta chains share one sample of origin, sequenced in a study of OX40 agonist ivuxolimab in advanced cancers. This table comes from immunoSEQ multiplex PCR, and its TCRdb copy is limited to in-frame clones, with some not included. The top ten clones hold approximately 0.51% of a sample with some 130,000 clones, 85% to 90% of them seen once. The specimen comprised CD4+ or CD8+ T cells sorted from blood, sampled in a trial of the OX40 agonist ivuxolimab. These TCRs come from an adult with an advanced solid tumor such as melanoma, head and neck, liver or kidney cancer.

The chain couples TRBV11-3 to TRBJ2-3, with D perhaps TRBD1 (6 bases). Trimming removed 3 bases from V and 4 bases from J, with 8 bases in between. The CDR3 has 13 residues. Germline V gene data show CDR1 as SGHNT and CDR2 as YENEEA. DNA for the CDR3: TGTGCCAGCAGCTTTGCAGGGGCAGATACGCAGTATTTT. This gives the protein CASSFAGADTQYF.

The J gene is TRBJ2-3, the V gene TRBV9, with D uncertain. CDR3 length: 11 residues. Germline V gene lookup returns CDR1 SGDLS and CDR2 YYNGEE. Deletions cut 0 bases from V and 8 bases from J, with 4 bases between. The CDR3: CASSVEGTQYF. Here the CDR3 DNA reads TGTGCCAGCAGCGTAGAGGGTACGCAGTATTTT.